A single sample is the source of the 32 T cell receptor beta chains below, sequenced in a study of T cells after yellow fever vaccination. Each CDR3 protein gets one entry after TCRdb re-called the 5' RACE reads with MiXCR. The sample holds a few hundred thousand distinct CDR3 sequences; about an eighth are singletons and the top ten take roughly 0.5%. Sample: CD4+ T cells sorted from PBMCs, taken 45 days after the yellow fever booster vaccination. These receptors were taken from a man aged 25-45 years who received the YFV17D yellow fever vaccine.

The V call is TRBV3-1, the J call TRBJ1-1; tentatively, D is TRBD1 (5 bases). The CDR3 runs to 12 residues. The germline gives CDR1 LGHDT, CDR2 YNNKEL (reference sequence). V shed 4 bases and J shed 7 bases, with 10 bases lying between them. The CDR3 region is CASSRGSSEAFF. CDR3 DNA: TGTGCCAGCAGCCGGGGGAGTAGTGAAGCTTTCTTT.

This clonotype was recorded at least ten times. This rearrangement joins TRBV20-1 to TRBJ2-3; D remains unclear. This CDR3 has 13 amino acids. V lost 5 bases, J lost 1 base, and 10 bases lay in between. The germline V gene has CDR1 DFQATT and CDR2 SNEGSKA (reference sequence). The DNA of the CDR3 is TGCAGTGCTGTCATCCGGGGCACAGATACGCAGTATTTT. This encodes CSAVIRGTDTQYF.

This clonotype was recorded at least ten times. The chain carries TRBV5-5 and TRBJ2-5; D is unresolved. Germline V gene sequence: CDR1 SGHKS, CDR2 YYEKEE (reference sequence). The V and J ends lost 0 bases and 0 bases respectively, with 12 bases between them. The CDR3 spans 16 residues. This CDR3 reads CASSLGPRGYQETQYF. The CDR3 bases are TGTGCCAGCAGCTTGGGCCCTCGTGGGTACCAAGAGACCCAGTACTTC.

The genes are TRBV7-2 and TRBJ1-5, with D possibly matching TRBD1 (6 bases). The CDR3 has 13 amino acids. CDR1 and CDR2 from the germline V gene are SGHTA and FQGNSA. Trimming shortened V by 4 bases and J by 6 bases, and 10 bases separated the two germline ends. This chain's CDR3 is CASSSRGGQPQHF. CDR3 sequence (DNA): TGTGCCAGCAGCTCCCGAGGGGGTCAGCCCCAGCATTTT.

The chain carries TRBV20-1 and TRBJ2-2; TRBD2 is a possible D gene (5 bases). The CDR3 is 13 amino acids. The germline V gene has CDR1 DFQATT and CDR2 SNEGSKA (reference sequence). Trimming removed 7 bases at V and 5 bases at J, with 14 bases between. The CDR3 loop is CSVDSPTTGELFF. In nucleotides, the CDR3 is TGCAGTGTGGACTCCCCTACAACCGGGGAGCTGTTTTTT.

This clonotype has only a few counts. The chain employs TRBV20-1 and TRBJ1-5; possibly TRBD1 for D (6 bases). CDR1 and CDR2 from the germline V gene are DFQATT and SNEGSKA (reference sequence). CDR3 length: 15 amino acids. Trimming removed 3 bases at V and 0 bases at J, with 12 bases between. DNA of the CDR3: TGCAGTGCTAGGGGGGACAATTATAGCAATCAGCCCCAGCATTTT. Its protein is CSARGDNYSNQPQHF.

The CDR3, as DNA: TGTGCCAGCAGCCAAGACATGGGCCAGTACAATGAGCAGTTCTTC. Protein product: CASSQDMGQYNEQFF. V and J are TRBV3-1 and TRBJ2-1; D unclear. V lost 0 bases, J lost 4 bases, and 10 bases lay in between. This CDR3 has 15 residues. Germline CDR1 and CDR2: LGHDT and YNNKEL (reference sequence).

This clonotype was recorded a few times. This chain connects TRBV5-1 to TRBJ2-3, with 8 positions matching TRBD1. Germline-derived CDR1 and CDR2 are SGHRS and YFSETQ. Germline trimming cut 7 bases from V and 0 bases from J; bases unmatched to any gene: 7. The CDR3 consists of 15 residues. CDR3 sequence: CASSRGQLSTDTQYF. The CDR3 DNA reads as TGCGCCAGCTCCAGGGGGCAGCTTAGCACAGATACGCAGTATTTT.

The V call is TRBV7-9, the J call TRBJ1-1; no clear D. Trimming took off 2 bases at V and 6 bases at J, with 7 bases between the two ends. The CDR3 length is 12 residues. Germline loops: CDR1 SEHNR, CDR2 FQNEAQ (reference sequence). The DNA for the CDR3 is TGTGCCAGCAGCTTATTCGAGGCTGAAGCTTTCTTT. Amino acid sequence: CASSLFEAEAFF.

The V gene is TRBV2, the J gene TRBJ2-6, with TRBD1 identical over 10 bases. Losses at the gene ends were 7 bases for V and 0 bases for J; bases not matched to a gene: 6. The germline gives CDR1 SNHLY, CDR2 FYNNEI. This CDR3 is built from 17 residues. Here the CDR3 DNA reads TGTGCCAGCACCCCGGGACAGGGGAACTCTGGGGCCAACGTCCTGACTTTC. This sequence encodes CASTPGQGNSGANVLTF.

This clonotype came up a few times. J is TRBJ2-2 and V is TRBV11-2; D unresolved. CDR3 size: 17 residues. Germline CDR1 SGHAT, CDR2 FQNNGV. V shed 5 bases and J shed 1 base, with 17 bases lying between them. Here the CDR3 DNA reads TGTGCCAGCAGCGCACTCACAGCGTTGAGGAACACCGGGGAGCTGTTTTTT. It yields the protein CASSALTALRNTGELFF.

This clonotype was counted a few times. The V gene is TRBV10-2, the J gene TRBJ2-1; perhaps TRBD2 as D (6 bases). Germline V gene sequence: CDR1 WSHSY, CDR2 SAAADI. This CDR3 is built from 15 residues. The V end was cut by 0 bases, the J end by 0 bases, with 6 bases between. Here the CDR3 DNA reads TGCGCCAGCAGTGAGTCGGGAGGCTCCTACAATGAGCAGTTCTTC. This gives the protein CASSESGGSYNEQFF.

The chain couples TRBV19 to TRBJ2-5, with 7 bases identical to TRBD2. The V gene end was trimmed by 3 bases and the J gene end by 3 bases; junction bases not matched to a gene: 4. The CDR3 has 14 residues. The germline V gene has CDR1 LNHDA and CDR2 SQIVND (reference sequence). Here the CDR3 DNA reads TGTGCCAGTAGTATGGCGGGGGTAGAAGAGACCCAGTACTTC. This encodes CASSMAGVEETQYF.

This clonotype was observed a handful of times. The genes are TRBV7-8 and TRBJ2-5; 7 bases map to TRBD2. Germline CDR1 reads SGHVS; CDR2 reads FQNEAQ. The J segment lost 14 bases and the V segment lost 5 bases, leaving 17 bases of the junction unmatched. This CDR3 comprises 14 residues. CDR3 nucleotides: TGTGCCAGCAGCCTTCACCAGGGTGGCGGGAGATATTACTTC. Protein product: CASSLHQGGGRYYF. Full variable domain (outside the CDR3, taken from reference TRBV7-8 and TRBJ2-5): GAGVSQSPRYKVAKRGQDVALRCDPISGHVSLFWYQQALGQGPEFLTYFQNEAQLDKSGLPSDRFFAERPEGSVSTLKIQRTQQEDSAVYLCASSLHQGGGRYYFGPGTRLLVL.

This clonotype was observed a few times. The gene calls are TRBV11-1 and TRBJ2-2, with 9 positions matching TRBD2. The length of the CDR3 is 20 residues. The germline V gene encodes CDR1 SGHAT and CDR2 FQDESV (reference sequence). J gave up 6 bases and V 1 base, and 18 bases lay outside the gene matches. The CDR3 region is CASSLVRGTSNPMEAGELFF. As DNA, the CDR3 is TGTGCCAGCAGCTTAGTTCGCGGGACTAGCAACCCCATGGAGGCCGGGGAGCTGTTTTTT.

This clonotype was picked up a small number of times. This sequence joins TRBV20-1 and TRBJ1-2; TRBD1 is a possible D gene (5 bases). This CDR3 is built from 14 residues. The germline gives CDR1 DFQATT, CDR2 SNEGSKA (reference sequence). V was pared by 6 bases and J by 7 bases, with 21 bases between. As DNA, the CDR3 is TGCAGTGCCGTAGATACCGGGACGGCGTTTGGCTACACCTTC. The encoded protein is CSAVDTGTAFGYTF.

This clonotype was observed many times. The chain employs TRBV4-2 and TRBJ2-3; D is undetermined. From germline, CDR1 is LGHNA and CDR2 YNFKEQ. The CDR3 extends over 13 amino acids. With 0 bases removed from V and 4 bases from J, the gap between germline ends came to 5 bases. The CDR3 DNA is TGTGCCAGCAGCCAAGAAGAGGCAGATACGCAGTATTTT. This sequence encodes CASSQEEADTQYF.

The rearrangement uses TRBV10-1 and TRBJ2-3, with a possible D match to TRBD2 (6 bases). The germline CDR1 and CDR2 sequences are WNHNN and SYGVQD (reference sequence). The V end was cut by 0 bases, the J end by 1 base, with 8 bases between. The CDR3 runs 15 residues. DNA for the CDR3: TGCGCCAGCAGTGAGTCGGCTAGCGGCACAGATACGCAGTATTTT. This sequence encodes CASSESASGTDTQYF.

V gene TRBV2 combines with J gene TRBJ1-1; a possible D gene is TRBD1 (6 bases). The ends were cut back, 6 bases at V and 4 bases at J, with 9 bases in the middle. The germline gives CDR1 SNHLY, CDR2 FYNNEI. The CDR3 consists of 12 residues. The CDR3 DNA reads as TGTGCCAGCAGACCGGACAGCACTGAAGCTTTCTTT. Its protein product is CASRPDSTEAFF.

This sequence joins TRBV5-1 and TRBJ2-2, with D uncertain. The V end lost 0 bases, the J end lost 7 bases, and 4 bases lay between the germline ends. Germline V gene data show CDR1 as SGHRS and CDR2 as YFSETQ. This CDR3 has 12 residues. The CDR3 spells CASSLESGELFF. CDR3 coding DNA: TGCGCCAGCAGCTTGGAGAGCGGGGAGCTGTTTTTT.

This rearrangement joins TRBV11-2 to TRBJ2-7; possibly TRBD2 for D (5 bases). Germline CDR1 is SGHAT and CDR2 is FQNNGV. With 2 bases removed from V and 4 bases from J, the gap between germline ends came to 18 bases. CDR3 length: 16 amino acids. The CDR3: CASSLYSSSSGYEQYF. CDR3 DNA sequence: TGTGCCAGCAGCTTATACTCCTCGTCCAGCGGTTACGAGCAGTACTTC. Together with reference TRBV11-2 and TRBJ2-7, the CDR3 gives the full variable domain: EAGVAQSPRYKIIEKRQSVAFWCNPISGHATLYWYQQILGQGPKLLIQFQNNGVVDDSQLPKDRFSAERLKGVDSTLKIQPAKLEDSAVYLCASSLYSSSSGYEQYFGPGTRLTVT.

Regarding this clonotype: A read error may account for a junction end that differs from germline. The V and J genes are TRBV5-1 and TRBJ2-6, with D hard to call. Germline lookup yields CDR1 SGHRS and CDR2 YFSETQ. This CDR3 is 15 amino acids long. The DNA for the CDR3 is TGCACCAGCAGCTTGAGATTAGGAGGGGCCAACGTCCTGACTTTC. Its protein is CTSSLRLGGANVLTF.

The table lists this clonotype with a few counts. The chain uses TRBV5-1 and TRBJ2-1; D may correspond to TRBD1 or TRBD2 (5 bases each). V lost 2 bases and J lost 10, with 13 bases in between. Per the germline V gene, CDR1 is SGHRS and CDR2 is YFSETQ. The CDR3 extends over 13 amino acids. CDR3 sequence reads: CASSFGAMKEQFF. In DNA, the CDR3 is TGCGCCAGCAGCTTCGGGGCAATGAAGGAGCAGTTCTTC. The full variable domain, completed using reference TRBV5-1 and TRBJ2-1, is KAGVTQTPRYLIKTRGQQVTLSCSPISGHRSVSWYQQTPGQGLQFLFEYFSETQRNKGNFPGRFSGRQFSNSRSEMNVSTLELGDSALYLCASSFGAMKEQFFGPGTRLTVL.

The gene calls are TRBV30 and TRBJ2-2; D is unresolved. Germline-derived CDR1 and CDR2 are GTSNPN and SVGIG (reference sequence). The ends were cut back, 3 bases at V and 2 bases at J, with 7 bases in the middle. CDR3 length: 13 amino acids. The CDR3: CAWSGLNTGELFF. CDR3 DNA sequence: TGTGCCTGGAGCGGCCTTAACACCGGGGAGCTGTTTTTT. The variable domain in full, with the rest retrieved from reference TRBV30 and TRBJ2-2, is SQTIHQWPATLVQPVGSPLSLECTVEGTSNPNLYWYRQAAGRGLQLLFYSVGIGQISSEVPQNLSASRPQDRQFILSSKKLLLSDSGFYLCAWSGLNTGELFFGEGSRLTVL.

This clonotype has just a few counts. The CDR3, as DNA: TGCAGTGCCACGACAGGGCCCCGGGACAAGAGTAACTATGGCTACACCTTC. The encoded protein is CSATTGPRDKSNYGYTF. V usage is TRBV20-1 and J usage is TRBJ1-2; TRBD1 aligns across 7 bases. Germline V gene data show CDR1 as DFQATT and CDR2 as SNEGSKA (reference sequence). Trimming at V came to 6 bases and at J to 1 base, leaving 17 bases not matched to a gene. The CDR3 spans 17 residues.

This chain uses TRBV5-1 with TRBJ2-5; tentatively, D is TRBD1 (5 bases). V was clipped by 8 bases and J by 4 bases, with 12 bases between them. There are 12 residues in the CDR3. Germline V gives CDR1 SGHRS, CDR2 YFSETQ. The CDR3 nucleotides are TGCGCCAGTCAAACCCAGGGAGAGACCCAGTACTTC. This translates into CASQTQGETQYF.

In its sample, this clonotype was seen a few times. The chain couples TRBV12-3 or TRBV12-4 to TRBJ2-1; possibly TRBD2 for D (6 bases). Trimming removed 6 bases from V and 5 bases from J, with 17 bases in between. The CDR3 is made up of 15 amino acids. CDR3: CASSPGGEGNNEQFF. The CDR3 DNA reads as TGTGCCAGCAGCCCCGGGGGTGAGGGGAACAATGAGCAGTTCTTC.

The table lists this clonotype with a few counts. V gene TRBV20-1 combines with J gene TRBJ2-1; D ambiguous. V shed 5 bases and J shed 0 bases, with 17 bases lying between them. Per germline, CDR1 DFQATT and CDR2 SNEGSKA (reference sequence). The CDR3 consists of 16 residues. CDR3 sequence (DNA): TGCAGTGCTCCTACCTCTAAAGGTAGCTCCTACAATGAGCAGTTCTTC. It is translated as CSAPTSKGSSYNEQFF.

V usage is TRBV20-1 and J usage is TRBJ2-5; weak D call: TRBD2 (6 bases). CDR3 size: 14 residues. Germline V CDR1 and CDR2: DFQATT, SNEGSKA (reference sequence). V lost 1 base to trimming and J lost 0 bases, with 9 bases between them. The CDR3 DNA reads TGCAGTGCTAGAGGGCGGGGCTACCAAGAGACCCAGTACTTC. It encodes CSARGRGYQETQYF.

In its sample, this clonotype was seen many times. V and J are TRBV2 and TRBJ2-1; D is ambiguous. Trimming pared 7 bases from V and 7 bases from J, leaving 14 bases between. CDR1 is SNHLY, CDR2 FYNNEI, per germline. CDR3 size: 13 residues. The CDR3 DNA sequence: TGTGCCAGCACGTCGTGGGCAGGAAATGAGCAGTTCTTC. It translates to CASTSWAGNEQFF.

Only a few counts were recorded for this clonotype. The rearrangement links TRBV12-3 or TRBV12-4 to TRBJ2-1; D gene ambiguous. The CDR3 consists of 13 residues. The V end was cut by 7 bases, the J end by 11 bases, with 18 bases between. The CDR3 bases are TGTGCCAGCACGGGTTCATCATTGGGTCAGCAGTTCTTC. Its translation is CASTGSSLGQQFF.

This clonotype was counted only a few times. V gene TRBV3-1 combines with J gene TRBJ2-5; either TRBD1 or TRBD2 may fit D (5 bases each). The CDR3 extends over 14 amino acids. V was shortened by 3 bases and J by 5 bases, with 13 bases between the two germline ends. The V gene's germline CDR1 is LGHDT and CDR2 YNNKEL (reference sequence). CDR3 DNA sequence: TGTGCCAGCAGCCATGCCAGGGTAGCGGAGACCCAGTACTTC. Protein: CASSHARVAETQYF.